One sample yielded the 27 T cell receptor beta chains listed below, sequenced in a study of T cells expressing NK-cell markers. For each CDR3 protein, TCRdb gives one entry from its re-call of the 5' RACE reads, without DNA. The sample table includes about 550,000 distinct CDR3 sequences. The sequenced sample consisted of blood T cells: a sorted CD56 or NKG2C T cell subset, CD4+ or CD8+ T cells, or bulk PBMC T cells (not recorded which). Every receptor here comes from a young man in good health.

This sequence joins TRBV14 and TRBJ2-6; as DNA is missing, the TRBD2 call by TCRdb cannot be tested. From germline, CDR1 is SGHDN and CDR2 FVKESK. The CDR3 sequence is 17 residues long. CDR3 protein: CASSQKGRIPGANVLTF.

The rearrangement joins TRBV18 to TRBJ2-4; without DNA, the TCRdb call of TRBD1 cannot be checked. CDR1 KGHSH and CDR2 LQKENI come from the germline V gene. CDR3 length: 16 amino acids. The CDR3 loop is CASSPDGALAKNIQYF.

The rearrangement uses TRBV20-1 and TRBJ2-7; with no DNA, the TCRdb D assignment of TRBD1 cannot be verified. In germline, CDR1 is DFQATT, CDR2 SNEGSKA (reference sequence). The CDR3 is 14 amino acids. The CDR3 is CSASTRQRGYEQYF.

The V and J genes are TRBV6-5 and TRBJ2-1; TCRdb outputs TRBD2, but without DNA this stays unchecked. Germline CDR1 reads MNHEY; CDR2 reads SVGAGI. This CDR3 is built from 17 residues. The CDR3: CASSYSFRTQAYNEQFF.

The chain is built from TRBV20-1 and TRBJ1-2. The CDR3 is 12 residues long. CDR1 DFQATT and CDR2 SNEGSKA come from the germline V gene (reference sequence). CDR3 sequence reads: CSARTLYPGYTF.

The chain has TRBV5-1 and TRBJ2-2; TCRdb's D call of TRBD1 is untestable without DNA. Looked up from germline, CDR1 is SGHRS and CDR2 is YFSETQ. This CDR3 has 15 residues. CDR3 loop: CASSLQEGGTGELFF.

The chain has TRBV12-3 or TRBV12-4 and TRBJ2-2; with no DNA, the TCRdb D assignment of TRBD2 cannot be verified. The CDR3 runs to 17 residues. This CDR3 reads CASSRQLAGVNTGELFF.

This rearrangement joins TRBV10-3 to TRBJ1-2; TCRdb proposes TRBD1, but this gene call is untestable without DNA. The germline gives CDR1 ENHRY, CDR2 SYGVKD. The CDR3 loop spans 13 amino acids. The CDR3 loop reads CAINPGQGRGYTF.

The rearrangement links TRBV12-3 or TRBV12-4 to TRBJ2-1. The CDR3 sequence is 13 residues long. CDR3 sequence reads: CASRLAGVDEQFF.

The chain recombines TRBV6-2 or TRBV6-3 with TRBJ2-2; TCRdb picks TRBD1, but there is no DNA to check that call. Germline V gene sequence: CDR1 MNHEY, CDR2 SVGEGT. The CDR3 runs to 16 residues. The CDR3 sequence is CASSTPTGANTGELFF.

The chain is built from TRBV29-1 and TRBJ2-1; the D call of TRBD1 rests on TCRdb alone, since no DNA is present to check it. Germline V gene sequence: CDR1 SQVTM, CDR2 ANQGSEA. The CDR3 is 15 residues long. CDR3 sequence: CSVEFGAISYNEQFF.

The chain combines TRBV29-1 with TRBJ2-5. The CDR3 consists of 12 residues. Germline loops: CDR1 SQVTM, CDR2 ANQGSEA. CDR3 protein: CSGKGFQETQYF.

The V call is TRBV10-1, the J call TRBJ2-1; there is no DNA to check the TCRdb D call of TRBD2. The CDR3 is 14 residues long. Germline V gene sequence: CDR1 WNHNN, CDR2 SYGVQD (reference sequence). This CDR3 reads CASSESSVYNEQFF.

CDR3 region: CASSRAAGELFF. This chain links TRBV12-3 or TRBV12-4 with TRBJ2-2. CDR3 size: 12 residues.

The chain couples TRBV7-6 to TRBJ2-1. The germline V gene encodes CDR1 SGHVS and CDR2 FNYEAQ. This CDR3 is 13 amino acids long. The CDR3 region is CASSLGRVDEQFF.

This chain links TRBV29-1 with TRBJ2-7; TCRdb names TRBD1, which stays unverified in the absence of DNA. The CDR3 spans 14 residues. Germline V gene data show CDR1 as SQVTM and CDR2 as ANQGSEA. CDR3 protein: CSVSRGSAGYEQYF.

The chain joins TRBV11-2 to TRBJ2-6; checking the TCRdb D call of TRBD2 is not possible without DNA. The CDR3 runs to 18 residues. CDR1 and CDR2 from the germline V gene are SGHAT and FQNNGV. This chain's CDR3 is CASSLTGTVSSGANVLTF.

This rearrangement joins TRBV5-1 to TRBJ2-3; TCRdb outputs TRBD1, but without DNA this stays unchecked. This CDR3 has 14 amino acids. The germline V gene encodes CDR1 SGHRS and CDR2 YFSETQ. The CDR3 spells CASSVSGFADTQYF.

The chain has TRBV7-9 and TRBJ2-7; there is no DNA to check the TCRdb D call of TRBD2. The germline V gene encodes CDR1 SEHNR and CDR2 FQNEAQ (reference sequence). The CDR3 extends over 17 amino acids. The CDR3 loop reads CASSALRTSGRDDEQYF.

The gene calls are TRBV18 and TRBJ2-1; TCRdb's D call of TRBD2 is untestable without DNA. The CDR3 has 15 amino acids. Germline V CDR1 and CDR2: KGHSH, LQKENI. The CDR3 spells CASSALAGGPNEQFF.

The chain is built from TRBV29-1 and TRBJ2-1; TCRdb's D gene call, TRBD1, goes unchecked for lack of DNA. Per the germline V gene, CDR1 is SQVTM and CDR2 is ANQGSEA. CDR3 length: 11 amino acids. The CDR3 here is CSSRDYNEQFF.

The V and J genes are TRBV7-9 and TRBJ1-2. Germline loops: CDR1 SEHNR, CDR2 FQNEAQ (reference sequence). This CDR3 has 15 residues. The chain's CDR3 is CASSAIRTANYGYTF.

This chain joins TRBV6-5 and TRBJ2-6; TCRdb picks TRBD1, but there is no DNA to check that call. Germline V gene data show CDR1 as MNHEY and CDR2 as SVGAGI. CDR3 length: 17 amino acids. This CDR3 reads CASSSKTGAGGANVLTF.

V gene TRBV9 combines with J gene TRBJ1-2; TCRdb's D gene call, TRBD1, goes unchecked for lack of DNA. Germline V lookup: CDR1 SGDLS, CDR2 YYNGEE. The CDR3 consists of 14 residues. CDR3 sequence: CASSVAGGNYGYTF. The full variable domain, its missing parts supplied by reference TRBV9 and TRBJ1-2, is DSGVTQTPKHLITATGQRVTLRCSPRSGDLSVYWYQQSLDQGLQFLIQYYNGEERAKGNILERFSAQQFPDLHSELNLSSLELGDSALYFCASSVAGGNYGYTFGSGTRLTVV.

The V call is TRBV2, the J call TRBJ2-5; TCRdb selects TRBD1, and the lack of DNA leaves this call unchecked. CDR1 SNHLY and CDR2 FYNNEI come from the germline V gene. This CDR3 is 13 amino acids long. CDR3 sequence reads: CASIGAGEETQYF.

This sequence joins TRBV2 and TRBJ2-3. The CDR3 covers 12 residues. Looked up from germline, CDR1 is SNHLY and CDR2 is FYNNEI. The CDR3 sequence is CASNPSTDTQYF.

V gene TRBV7-9 combines with J gene TRBJ2-1; TCRdb names TRBD2, which stays unverified in the absence of DNA. The CDR3 contains 15 residues. Germline CDR1 SEHNR, CDR2 FQNEAQ (reference sequence). CDR3 amino acids: CASSLKTALYNEQFF.